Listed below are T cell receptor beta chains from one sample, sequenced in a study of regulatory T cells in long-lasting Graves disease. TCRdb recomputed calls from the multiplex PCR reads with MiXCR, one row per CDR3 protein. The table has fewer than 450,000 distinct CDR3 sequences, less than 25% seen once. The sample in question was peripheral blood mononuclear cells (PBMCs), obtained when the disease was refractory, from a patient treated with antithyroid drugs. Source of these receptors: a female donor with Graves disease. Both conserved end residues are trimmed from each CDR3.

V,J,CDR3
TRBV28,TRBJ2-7,TSGSFYEQY
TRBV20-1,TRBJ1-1,SARDPAPRTLGTEAF
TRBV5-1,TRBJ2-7,ASSLVMGEDEQY
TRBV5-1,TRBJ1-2,ASSTTGDTGYT
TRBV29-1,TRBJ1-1,SVAPYGEAF
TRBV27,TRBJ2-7,ASSPSYIYEQY
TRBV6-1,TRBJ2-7,ASSLGQKRAYEQY
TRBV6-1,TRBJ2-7,ASSDLREQY
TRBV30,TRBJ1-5,AWKGQNSNQPQH
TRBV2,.,ASSRLANNEQF
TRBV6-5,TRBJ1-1,ASSYSGGGTTEAF
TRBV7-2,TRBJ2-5,ASSLRTSGRVETQY
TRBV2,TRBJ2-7,ASSDWTGARESEQY
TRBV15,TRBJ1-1,VTSRDLPNTEAF
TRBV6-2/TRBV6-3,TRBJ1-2,ASSYPPDYGYT
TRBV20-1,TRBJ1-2,SARERTGLLNYGYT
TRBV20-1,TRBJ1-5,SAPSDRGIRPQH
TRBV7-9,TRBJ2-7,ASSTSQGLHEQY
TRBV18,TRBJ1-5,ASSPLQGALSNQPQH
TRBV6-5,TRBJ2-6,ASSSGTASSGANVLT
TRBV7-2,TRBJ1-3,ASSLRLSRDTIY
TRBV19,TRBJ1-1,ASSTGQGGYMNTEAF
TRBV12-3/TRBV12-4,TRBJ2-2,ASSFGGANTGELF
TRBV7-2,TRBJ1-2,ASSPSGPANYGYT
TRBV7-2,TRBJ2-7,ASSFRAPGSGPSSYEQY
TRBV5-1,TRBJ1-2,ASSLGPGSDYDYT
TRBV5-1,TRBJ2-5,ASSQGLAGGPVETQY
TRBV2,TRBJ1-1,ASRLDEAF
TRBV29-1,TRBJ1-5,NVATGWNQPQH
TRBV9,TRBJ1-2,ASSVGVGDGYT
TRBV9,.,ASSVDTGFYEQY
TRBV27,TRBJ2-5,ASRGQGAIQETQY
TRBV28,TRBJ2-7,ASRPNTATYEQY
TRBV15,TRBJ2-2,ATSRESGVTGELF
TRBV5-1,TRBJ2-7,ASSEDPSGTSGRYEQY
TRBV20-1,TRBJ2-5,SARENPGGRKTQY